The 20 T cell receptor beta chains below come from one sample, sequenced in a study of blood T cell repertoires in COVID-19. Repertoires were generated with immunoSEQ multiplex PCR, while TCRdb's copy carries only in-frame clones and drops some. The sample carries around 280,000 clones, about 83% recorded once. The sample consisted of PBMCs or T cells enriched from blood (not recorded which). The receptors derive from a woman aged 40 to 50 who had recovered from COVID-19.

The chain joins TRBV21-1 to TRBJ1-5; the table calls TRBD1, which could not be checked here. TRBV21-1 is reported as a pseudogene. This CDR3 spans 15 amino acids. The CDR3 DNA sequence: TGTGCCAGCAGCAGCCGCAGGGTGGGGAATCAGCCCCAGCATTTT. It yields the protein CASSSRRVGNQPQHF.

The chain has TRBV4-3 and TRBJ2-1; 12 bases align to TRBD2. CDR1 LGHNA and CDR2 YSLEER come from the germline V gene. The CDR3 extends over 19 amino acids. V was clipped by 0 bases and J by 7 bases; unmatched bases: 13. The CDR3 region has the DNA TGCGCCAGCAGCCAAGACGTCCTAGCGGGAGGGCCAACGGTGAATGAGCAGTTCTTC. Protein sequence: CASSQDVLAGGPTVNEQFF.

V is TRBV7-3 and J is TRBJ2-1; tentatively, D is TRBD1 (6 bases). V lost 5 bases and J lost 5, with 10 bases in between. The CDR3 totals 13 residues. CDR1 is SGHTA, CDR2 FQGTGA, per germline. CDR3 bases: TGTGCCAGCAGCGACAGGACGAACAATGAGCAGTTCTTC. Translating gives CASSDRTNNEQFF.

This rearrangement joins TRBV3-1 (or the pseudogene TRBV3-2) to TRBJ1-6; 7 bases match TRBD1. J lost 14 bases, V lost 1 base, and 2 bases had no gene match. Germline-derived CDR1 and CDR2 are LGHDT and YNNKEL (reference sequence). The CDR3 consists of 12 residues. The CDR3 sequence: CASSQVGQSLHF. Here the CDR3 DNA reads TGTGCCAGCAGCCAAGTGGGACAGTCCCTCCACTTT.

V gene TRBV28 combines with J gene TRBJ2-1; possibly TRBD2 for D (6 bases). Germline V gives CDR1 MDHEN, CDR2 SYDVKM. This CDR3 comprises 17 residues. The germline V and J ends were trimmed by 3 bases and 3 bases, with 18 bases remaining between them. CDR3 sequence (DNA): TGTGCCAGCAGTTTCCCCCAACGCGGGACCTTCTACAATGAGCAGTTCTTC. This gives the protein CASSFPQRGTFYNEQFF.

DNA of the CDR3: TGTGCCAGCAGCCCGTCAAAACTAGCGGGAGGGCAGTACTTC. Translation gives CASSPSKLAGGQYF. This chain uses TRBV13 with TRBJ2-7; 12 nucleotides match TRBD2. There are 14 residues in the CDR3. The V gene end was trimmed by 5 bases and the J gene end by 9 bases; junction bases not matched to a gene: 8. Germline V lookup: CDR1 PRHDT, CDR2 FYEKMQ (reference sequence).

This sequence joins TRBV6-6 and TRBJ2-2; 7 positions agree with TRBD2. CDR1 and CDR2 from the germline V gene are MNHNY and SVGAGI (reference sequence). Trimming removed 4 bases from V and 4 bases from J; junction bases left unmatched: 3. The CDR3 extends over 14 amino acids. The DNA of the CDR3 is TGTGCCAGCAGTTGGCGGGAGACCACCGGGGAGCTGTTTTTT. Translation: CASSWRETTGELFF.

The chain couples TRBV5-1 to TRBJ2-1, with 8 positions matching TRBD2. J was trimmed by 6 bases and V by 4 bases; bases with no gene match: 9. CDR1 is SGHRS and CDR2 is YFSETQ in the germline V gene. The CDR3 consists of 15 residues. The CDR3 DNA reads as TGCGCCAGCAGCCGAATCGGGACTAGTTTCAATGAGCAGTTCTTC. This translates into CASSRIGTSFNEQFF.

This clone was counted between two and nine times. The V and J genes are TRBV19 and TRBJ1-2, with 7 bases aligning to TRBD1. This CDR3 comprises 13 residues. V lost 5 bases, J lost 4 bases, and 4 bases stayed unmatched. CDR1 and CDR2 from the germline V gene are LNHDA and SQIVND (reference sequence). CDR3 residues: CASSAGQFYGYTF. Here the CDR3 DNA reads TGTGCCAGTAGTGCGGGACAGTTCTATGGCTACACCTTC.

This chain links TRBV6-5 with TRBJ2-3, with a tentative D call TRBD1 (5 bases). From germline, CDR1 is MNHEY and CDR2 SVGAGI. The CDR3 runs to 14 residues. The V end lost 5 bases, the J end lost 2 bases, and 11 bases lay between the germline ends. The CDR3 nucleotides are TGTGCCAGCAGTCAGGGTCCCCCCACAGATACGCAGTATTTT. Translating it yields CASSQGPPTDTQYF.

This CDR3 is CASSLHRLARQETQYF. As DNA, the CDR3 is TGCGCCAGCAGCTTGCACCGACTAGCCCGCCAAGAGACCCAGTACTTC. The V and J genes are TRBV5-1 and TRBJ2-5; 7 nucleotides agree with TRBD2. J lost 1 base, V lost 1 base, and 7 bases had no gene match. CDR3 size: 16 residues. CDR1 is SGHRS and CDR2 is YFSETQ in the germline V gene.

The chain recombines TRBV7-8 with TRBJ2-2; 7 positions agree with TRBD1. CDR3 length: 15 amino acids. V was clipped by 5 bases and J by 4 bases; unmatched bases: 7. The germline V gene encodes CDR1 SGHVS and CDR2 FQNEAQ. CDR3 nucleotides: TGTGCCAGCAGCATGGACAGGACTTTCACCGGGGAGCTGTTTTTT. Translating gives CASSMDRTFTGELFF.

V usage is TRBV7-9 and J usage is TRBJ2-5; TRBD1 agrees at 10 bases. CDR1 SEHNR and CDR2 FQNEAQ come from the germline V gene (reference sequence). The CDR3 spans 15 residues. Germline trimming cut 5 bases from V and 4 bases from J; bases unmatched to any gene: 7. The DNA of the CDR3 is TGTGCCAGCAGCCCCCCGGGACAGGGGATAGAGACCCAGTACTTC. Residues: CASSPPGQGIETQYF.

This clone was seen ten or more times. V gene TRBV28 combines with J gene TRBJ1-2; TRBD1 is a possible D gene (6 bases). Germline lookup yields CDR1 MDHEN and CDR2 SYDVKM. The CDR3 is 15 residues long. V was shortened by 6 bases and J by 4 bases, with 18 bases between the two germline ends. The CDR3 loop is CASRSAGGYAYGYTF. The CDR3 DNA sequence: TGTGCCAGCAGGTCCGCTGGGGGCTATGCCTATGGCTACACCTTC.

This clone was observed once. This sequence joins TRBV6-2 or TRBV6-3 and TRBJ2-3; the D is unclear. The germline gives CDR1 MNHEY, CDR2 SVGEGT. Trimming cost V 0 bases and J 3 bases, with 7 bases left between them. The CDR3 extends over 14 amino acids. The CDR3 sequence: CASSYSSRTDTQYF. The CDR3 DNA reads TGTGCCAGCAGTTACTCATCCAGGACAGATACGCAGTATTTT.

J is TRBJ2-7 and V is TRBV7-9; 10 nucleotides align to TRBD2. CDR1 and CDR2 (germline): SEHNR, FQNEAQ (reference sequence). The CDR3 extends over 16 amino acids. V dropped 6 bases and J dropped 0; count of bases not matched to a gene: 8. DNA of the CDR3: TGTGCCAGCAGTTCTTCCCCTAGCGGGAGCTCCTACGAGCAGTACTTC. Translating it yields CASSSSPSGSSYEQYF.

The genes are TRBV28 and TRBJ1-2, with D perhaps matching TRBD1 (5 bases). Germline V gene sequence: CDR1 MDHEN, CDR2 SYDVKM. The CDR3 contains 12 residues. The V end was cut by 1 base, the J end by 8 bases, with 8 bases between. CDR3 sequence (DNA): TGTGCCAGCAGTTTATCATGGGGCGGCTACACCTTC. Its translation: CASSLSWGGYTF.

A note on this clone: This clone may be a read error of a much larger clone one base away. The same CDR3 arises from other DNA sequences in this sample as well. The CDR3 loop reads CASSQSNEQYF. The DNA of the CDR3 is TGTGCCAGCAGCCAATCTAACGAGCAGTACTTC. This rearrangement joins TRBV3-1 (or the pseudogene TRBV3-2) to TRBJ2-7; D ambiguous. The CDR3 has 11 residues. CDR1 is LGHDT and CDR2 is YNNKEL in the germline V gene (reference sequence). Trimming left V 2 bases short and J 5 bases short, with 4 bases between.

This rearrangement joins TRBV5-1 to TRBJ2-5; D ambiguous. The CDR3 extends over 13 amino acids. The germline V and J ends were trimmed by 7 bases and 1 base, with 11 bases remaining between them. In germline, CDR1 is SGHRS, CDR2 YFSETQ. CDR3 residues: CASAARVQETQYF. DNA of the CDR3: TGCGCCAGCGCGGCCCGGGTCCAAGAGACCCAGTACTTC.

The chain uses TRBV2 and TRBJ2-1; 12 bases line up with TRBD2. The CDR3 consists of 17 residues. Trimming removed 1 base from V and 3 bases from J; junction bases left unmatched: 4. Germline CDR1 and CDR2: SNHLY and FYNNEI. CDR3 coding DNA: TGTGCCAGCAGTGAAGGACTAGCGGGAGTAGGCTACAATGAGCAGTTCTTC. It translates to CASSEGLAGVGYNEQFF.